The source of this T cell receptor beta chain is a study of blood T cell repertoires in COVID-19. Study-level background: Sources were T cells, B-cell-depleted T cells, or PBMCs; the material itself was cDNA or gDNA.

Repertoires were generated with immunoSEQ multiplex PCR, while TCRdb's copy carries only in-frame clones and drops some. Of approximately 28,000 clones in the sample, 90% are singletons; the top ten hold roughly 1.8%. V lost 3 bases, J lost 7 bases, and 12 bases lay in between. The CDR3 is made up of 13 amino acids. CDR1 is LNHDA and CDR2 is SQIVND in the germline V gene (reference sequence). The source of this sequence is a woman aged 55-75 years with active COVID-19. Sequencing input: peripheral blood. This chain uses TRBV19 with TRBJ1-1, with D unclear. The CDR3 region is CASSIWEDREAFF. The CDR3 coding sequence is TGTGCCAGTAGTATTTGGGAGGATCGTGAAGCTTTCTTT.